The 18 T cell receptor beta chains reported below all come from one sample, sequenced in a study of shared clonotypes between healthy human individuals. The assay was immunoSEQ multiplex PCR, and TCRdb's table has in-frame clones only and misses some. Here the sample spans about 510,000 clones, about four fifths being singletons. Sequencing input: PBMCs. The origin of the receptors is a woman aged 40-49 years in good health. Some clones in this sample may be carry-over from other donors' samples.

The J gene is TRBJ1-2, the V gene TRBV29-1; no reliable D call. V lost 4 bases and J lost 2, with 11 bases in between. The CDR3 totals 13 residues. The germline V gene has CDR1 SQVTM and CDR2 ANQGSEA. In nucleotides, the CDR3 is TGCAGCGTTGGGCAGCGGCTGAACTATGGCTACACCTTC. Protein: CSVGQRLNYGYTF.

The chain has TRBV7-8 and TRBJ2-7; 9 bases align to TRBD2. Germline V lookup: CDR1 SGHVS, CDR2 FQNEAQ. This CDR3 is 17 amino acids long. The V and J ends lost 3 bases and 5 bases, in that order; junction bases with no gene match: 14. For the CDR3, the DNA is TGTGCCAGCAGCTTGGGGGTGGTGTCAGCGGGAGGCCACGAGCAGTACTTC. Its protein is CASSLGVVSAGGHEQYF.

The V gene is TRBV7-3, the J gene TRBJ2-3; tentatively, D is TRBD1 or TRBD2 (5 bases each). Germline V gene data show CDR1 as SGHTA and CDR2 as FQGTGA. The CDR3 is 14 residues long. V lost 11 bases and J lost 0, with 15 bases in between. The CDR3 bases are TGTGCCTGTGGGGCGGGCGGGAGCACAGATACGCAGTATTTT. It yields the protein CACGAGGSTDTQYF.

The gene calls are TRBV6-1 and TRBJ1-4; 10 positions agree with TRBD1. Germline CDR1 is MNHNS and CDR2 is SASEGT. V was clipped by 5 bases and J by 7 bases; unmatched bases: 4. The CDR3 length is 14 residues. The CDR3 coding sequence is TGTGCCAGCAGTCCACGGGACAGGGGTGAAAAACTGTTTTTT. Protein sequence: CASSPRDRGEKLFF.

This clone was detected many times. This sequence joins TRBV10-3 and TRBJ2-2; D is unclear. The CDR3 loop spans 13 amino acids. V shed 3 bases and J shed 4 bases, with 6 bases lying between them. Germline assignment: CDR1 ENHRY and CDR2 SYGVKD. CDR3 nucleotide sequence: TGTGCCATCAGTGATAGGGCCACCGGGGAGCTGTTTTTT. This encodes CAISDRATGELFF.

The CDR3 sequence: CASSQAQASNQPQHF. The CDR3 DNA sequence: TGCGCCAGCAGCCAAGCACAGGCTAGCAATCAGCCCCAGCATTTT. This rearrangement joins TRBV4-1 to TRBJ1-5, with a possible D match to TRBD1 (5 bases). Trimming took 1 base from V and 0 from J, leaving 7 bases between them. The V gene's germline CDR1 is MGHRA and CDR2 YSYEKL. The CDR3 runs to 15 residues.

With respect to this clone: Other DNA sequences in the sample encode the same CDR3. This chain joins TRBV27 and TRBJ2-1; 13 positions agree with TRBD2. V lost 6 bases, J lost 5 bases, and 4 bases stayed unmatched. This CDR3 is 15 amino acids long. Germline CDR1 reads MNHEY; CDR2 reads SMNVEV (reference sequence). In DNA, the CDR3 is TGTGCCAGCAGCTCAGGGACTAGCGGGAACAATGAGCAGTTCTTC. As protein: CASSSGTSGNNEQFF.

The chain uses TRBV10-3 and TRBJ2-7, with 9 bases aligning to TRBD1. V lost 2 bases, J lost 6 bases, and 2 bases stayed unmatched. Germline CDR1 reads ENHRY; CDR2 reads SYGVKD. CDR3 length equals 13 residues. The CDR3 region is CAISENRGREQYF. The CDR3 nucleotides are TGTGCCATCAGTGAGAACAGGGGGCGCGAGCAGTACTTC.

This clone came up once. The V gene is TRBV6-1, the J gene TRBJ2-1, with 9 bases that match TRBD1. The germline gives CDR1 MNHNS, CDR2 SASEGT. V lost 11 bases to trimming and J lost 15 bases; unmatched junction nucleotides: 23. The CDR3 has 15 residues. The CDR3 DNA reads as TGTGCCTTACAGGGGGCGGGACTAACCCCCACCTGGCCGTTCTTC. Protein product: CALQGAGLTPTWPFF.

The chain couples TRBV18 to TRBJ2-7; 7 positions agree with TRBD1. This CDR3 has 13 residues. The J segment lost 4 bases and the V segment lost 3 bases, leaving 3 bases of the junction unmatched. Germline CDR1 KGHSH, CDR2 LQKENI. CDR3 sequence reads: CASSPGTEYEQYF. In DNA, the CDR3 is TGTGCCAGCTCACCCGGGACAGAGTACGAGCAGTACTTC.

V usage is TRBV6-5 and J usage is TRBJ2-7, with 9 nucleotides matching TRBD1. This CDR3 is 14 amino acids long. Germline trimming cut 2 bases from V and 10 bases from J; bases unmatched to any gene: 9. The V gene's germline CDR1 is MNHEY and CDR2 SVGAGI. CDR3 coding DNA: TGTGCCAGCAGTTACCCGGGACAGGGCGCCCTCCAGTACTTC. This translates into CASSYPGQGALQYF.

The rearrangement joins TRBV7-3 to TRBJ2-2, with TRBD2 matching 8 bases. This CDR3 region has 15 residues. Looked up from germline, CDR1 is SGHTA and CDR2 is FQGTGA. J gave up 2 bases and V 7 bases, and 6 bases lay outside the gene matches. CDR3 amino acids: CASTPGLGNTGELFF. The CDR3 DNA reads TGTGCCAGCACCCCGGGACTAGGAAACACCGGGGAGCTGTTTTTT.

This rearrangement joins TRBV5-4 to TRBJ2-2, with no clear D. The CDR3 is 14 amino acids. V lost 6 bases to trimming and J lost 2 bases, with 11 bases between them. Looked up from germline, CDR1 is SGHNT and CDR2 is YYREEE (reference sequence). CDR3 coding DNA: TGTGCCAGCATTTCCGACCATAACACCGGGGAGCTGTTTTTT. Translation gives CASISDHNTGELFF.

The gene calls are TRBV19 and TRBJ2-6, with D maybe TRBD1 (6 bases). The CDR3 is 17 residues long. Germline loops: CDR1 LNHDA, CDR2 SQIVND (reference sequence). Between the trimmed V and J ends, which lost 4 bases and 2 bases, there was a span of 15 bases. The CDR3 DNA reads TGTGCCAGTAGTAGGGACAAGGGGAACACTGGGGCCAACGTCCTGACTTTC. Translating gives CASSRDKGNTGANVLTF.

This clone was counted only a few times. This chain joins TRBV25-1 and TRBJ2-1; D gene uncertain. CDR1 MGHDK and CDR2 SYGVNS come from the germline V gene. The CDR3 spans 11 residues. Trimming took off 3 bases at V and 9 bases at J, with 6 bases between the two ends. DNA for the CDR3: TGTGCCAGCAGTGAGACACGTGAGCAGTTCTTC. It specifies CASSETREQFF.

The chain joins TRBV18 to TRBJ2-7; TRBD2 agrees at 7 bases. The J segment lost 3 bases and the V segment lost 6 bases, leaving 5 bases of the junction unmatched. The CDR3 covers 13 residues. The germline V gene encodes CDR1 KGHSH and CDR2 LQKENI. The CDR3: CASSREVNYEQYF. The CDR3 bases are TGTGCCAGCTCTCGGGAGGTTAACTACGAGCAGTACTTC.

This clone was observed a single time. The genes are TRBV6-5 and TRBJ2-7, with D perhaps given as TRBD1 or TRBD2 (5 bases each). The CDR3 consists of 14 residues. The V gene's germline CDR1 is MNHEY and CDR2 SVGAGI. Trimming took off 8 bases at V and 0 bases at J, with 14 bases between the two ends. CDR3 protein: CASRWGRSSYEQYF. In DNA form, the CDR3 reads TGTGCCAGCCGCTGGGGACGGAGCTCCTACGAGCAGTACTTC.

This chain links TRBV9 with TRBJ1-2; 9 bases map to TRBD1. This CDR3 spans 14 amino acids. Germline loops: CDR1 SGDLS, CDR2 YYNGEE. The V and J ends lost 6 bases and 4 bases, in that order; junction bases with no gene match: 7. CDR3 in amino acids: CASTTQGQGYGYTF. In DNA, the CDR3 is TGTGCCAGCACCACCCAGGGACAGGGCTATGGCTACACCTTC.